The 2 T cell receptor beta chains given below trace back to one sample, sequenced in a study of regulatory T cells in long-lasting Graves disease (dated by TCRdb to the early 2020s). The method behind the library was multiplex PCR. For sequencing, an Illumina HiSeq 4000 was employed. iRepertoire HTBI primers and Arm-PCR amplification of CDR3 regions were used to construct TCR beta libraries. The public sequencing data were trimmed at Q25 with fastp and processed into clonotypes with MiXCR by TCRdb, which kept only in-frame beta chains. Under each unique CDR3 protein, matching rows form one entry showing the most common genes and DNA. Recorded for this sample are hundreds of thousands of distinct CDR3 sequences; approximately 29% of them occurred a single time. Of the sample, around 42% is held by the ten largest clones. The time point label of this sample denotes: persistent/refractory GD, antithyroid drugs over 5 years with positive TRAb. RNA was extracted from PBMCs in TRIzol for both TCR sequencing and RNA sequencing.

The sample consisted of peripheral blood mononuclear cells (PBMCs), taken when the disease was refractory, from a patient treated with antithyroid drugs. Receptor source: a female donor with Graves disease.

The V call is TRBV5-1, the J call TRBJ2-5; 11 bases are shared with TRBD2. In germline, CDR1 is SGHRS, CDR2 YFSETQ. V was pared by 4 bases and J by 1 base, with 12 bases of the junction left unmatched. This CDR3 has 18 residues. The CDR3: CASSPGAKTSGIQETQYF. The DNA for the CDR3 is TGCGCCAGCAGCCCAGGGGCCAAGACTAGCGGGATCCAAGAGACCCAGTACTTC. The full variable domain, with the rest looked up from reference TRBV5-1 and TRBJ2-5, is KAGVTQTPRYLIKTRGQQVTLSCSPISGHRSVSWYQQTPGQGLQFLFEYFSETQRNKGNFPGRFSGRQFSNSRSEMNVSTLELGDSALYLCASSPGAKTSGIQETQYFGPGTRLLVL.

This sequence joins TRBV10-3 and TRBJ1-1; the D gene is possibly TRBD1 (5 bases). The CDR3 extends over 17 amino acids. Germline loops: CDR1 ENHRY, CDR2 SYGVKD. V was cut by 2 bases and J by 3 bases, with 19 bases left in between. The CDR3 DNA is TGTGCCATCAGTGAGATGGGGACTCATAACGGGGACACTGAAGCTTTCTTT. Its translation is CAISEMGTHNGDTEAFF.